These T cell receptor beta chains were read from a single sample in a study of CD8 T cells in Susac syndrome. TCRdb itself ran the immunoSEQ multiplex PCR reads through MiXCR, one entry per CDR3 protein. The sample lists tens of thousands of distinct CDR3 sequences, just over 90% occurring once. The sequenced sample consisted of CD8+ T cells from PBMCs. The receptor source for this set is a human donor with Susac syndrome. Each CDR3 is given without its conserved first and last residue. Each record gives: V gene, J gene, CDR3 protein.

>TRBV7-9|TRBJ2-2
ASSFPSGGAGTGELF
>TRBV7-9|TRBJ1-4
ASSLETVNEKLF
>TRBV5-1|TRBJ1-1
ASSLTMVDTEAF
>TRBV7-9|TRBJ2-2
ASIGTLNTGELF
>TRBV6-2/TRBV6-3|TRBJ1-1
ASSYSILGMNTEAF
>TRBV7-9|TRBJ2-3
ASSPPLTDTQY
>TRBV28|TRBJ2-7
ASSWGQAPYEQY
>TRBV2|TRBJ2-5
ASTERLQLQETQY
>TRBV19|TRBJ2-7
ASSIRIDYEQY
>TRBV20-1|TRBJ1-3
SARARDSGNTIY
>TRBV19|TRBJ2-7
ASRSSGSSYEQY
>TRBV2|TRBJ1-4
ASRETLNEKLF
>TRBV28|TRBJ1-2
ASSRPGVNYGYT
>TRBV20-1|TRBJ1-2
SAHPGQLNYGYT
>TRBV6-5|TRBJ1-6
ASTYNDYSPLH
>TRBV7-9|TRBJ1-5
ASSLGTPRGTNQPQH
>TRBV5-6|TRBJ1-6
ASSPGSYNSPLH
>TRBV4-1|TRBJ1-6
ASSQAGPLQPLH
>TRBV7-2|TRBJ1-5
ASSLALVPGGAQH
>TRBV7-9|TRBJ2-1
ASTQDAIYNEQF
>TRBV19|TRBJ2-5
ASADGETQY
>TRBV18|TRBJ2-4
ASSPRDPGQEGSFQY
>TRBV3-1|TRBJ2-7
ASSQDVCGAQTEYEQY
>TRBV11-1|TRBJ2-5
ASSSTRDLEETQY
>TRBV6-1|TRBJ2-2
ASTGADTGELF
>TRBV9|TRBJ1-1
ASSGNTGTEAF
>TRBV5-6|TRBJ2-7
ASSLSSYEQY
>TRBV20-1|TRBJ1-1
SAKTGNTEAF
>TRBV20-1|TRBJ1-2
SARKPAEQQYGYT
>TRBV18|TRBJ1-1
ASSLEGMNTEAF
>TRBV6-1|TRBJ1-5
ASSEDRGTGNQPQH
>TRBV5-1|TRBJ1-5
ASSQESGQPQH
>TRBV6-5|TRBJ1-1
ASATGALATEAF
>TRBV7-2|TRBJ2-3
ASSSIPSGGGDTQY
>TRBV7-9|TRBJ2-5
ASSARMTGGKTQY
>TRBV5-6|TRBJ1-2
ASSLAPNANYGYT
>TRBV19|TRBJ2-3
ASSADAGGFSTDTQY
>TRBV12-3/TRBV12-4|TRBJ2-1
ASSHGSEQF
>TRBV6-6|TRBJ1-6
ASSPPSYNSPLH
>TRBV4-1|TRBJ1-3
ASSQVYSGNTIY
>TRBV12-3/TRBV12-4|TRBJ1-1
ATGGAEAF
>TRBV7-9|TRBJ2-7
ASSRRNMEYEQY
>TRBV28|TRBJ2-7
ASSEGSDYEQY
>TRBV5-6|TRBJ2-2
ASSLGQGSTGELF
>TRBV19|TRBJ2-5
ASRSSGETQY
>TRBV14|TRBJ2-7
ASSQDRSVSYEQY
>TRBV28|TRBJ2-5
ANYPDREGETQY
>TRBV12-3/TRBV12-4|TRBJ2-7
ASSLTVSTTYEQY
>TRBV19|TRBJ2-7
ASSEQRMFSYEQY
>TRBV7-3|TRBJ2-7
ASSSMAGSRYEQY
>TRBV4-1|TRBJ2-3
ASSPSIGSTDTQY
>TRBV6-5|TRBJ2-2
ASSALAGNTGELF